This T cell receptor (beta chain) was recorded in a study of shared clonotypes between healthy human individuals. Study at large: Every donor yielded three CD4 naive, three CD4 memory, two CD8 naive and one CD8 memory plate.

Data came from immunoSEQ multiplex PCR; TCRdb stores just in-frame clones and leaves some out. This sample has about 960,000 clones; 76% occur once, and the top ten carry around 1.5%. This clone has only one observation. A much bigger clone sits one base away, suggesting this may be a read error. This sample also contains other DNA sequences that code for the same CDR3. The germline CDR1 and CDR2 sequences are KGHSH and LQKENI. The CDR3 runs to 12 residues. The germline V and J ends were trimmed by 3 bases and 3 bases, with 2 bases remaining between them. The TCR sequence derives from a man between 18 and 35 years old in good health. The chain couples TRBV18 to TRBJ2-2; D is unclear. The source material was memory CD4+ T cells sorted from blood. Subset reported: CD45RA-negative fraction. The DNA of the CDR3 is TGTGCCAGCTCACCGGACACCGGGGAGCTGTTTTTT. It translates to CASSPDTGELFF.